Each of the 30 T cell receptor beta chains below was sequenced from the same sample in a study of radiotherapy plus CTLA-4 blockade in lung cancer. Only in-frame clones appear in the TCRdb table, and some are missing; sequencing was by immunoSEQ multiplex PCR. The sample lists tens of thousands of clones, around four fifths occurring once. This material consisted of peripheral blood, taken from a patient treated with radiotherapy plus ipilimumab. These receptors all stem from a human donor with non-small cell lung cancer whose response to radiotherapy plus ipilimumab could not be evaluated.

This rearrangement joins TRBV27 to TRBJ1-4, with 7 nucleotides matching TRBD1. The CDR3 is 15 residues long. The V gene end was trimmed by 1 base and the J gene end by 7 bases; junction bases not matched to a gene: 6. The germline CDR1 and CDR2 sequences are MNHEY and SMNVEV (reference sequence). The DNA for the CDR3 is TGTGCCAGCAGTTTATGGACAGGACAGGTTGAAAAACTGTTTTTT. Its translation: CASSLWTGQVEKLFF.

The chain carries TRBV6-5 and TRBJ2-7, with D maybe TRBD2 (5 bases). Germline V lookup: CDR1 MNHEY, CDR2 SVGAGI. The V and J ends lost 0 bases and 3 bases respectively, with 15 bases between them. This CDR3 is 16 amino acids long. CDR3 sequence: CASSYSRGNLYYEQYF. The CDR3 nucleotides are TGTGCCAGCAGTTACTCGAGAGGGAATCTATACTACGAGCAGTACTTC.

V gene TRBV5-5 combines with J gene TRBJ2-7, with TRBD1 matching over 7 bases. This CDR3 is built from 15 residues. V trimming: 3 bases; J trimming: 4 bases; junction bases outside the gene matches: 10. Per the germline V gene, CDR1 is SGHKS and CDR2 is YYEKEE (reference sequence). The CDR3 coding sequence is TGTGCCAGCAGCTGGCGTGAGACAGGGTCGTACGAGCAGTACTTC. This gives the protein CASSWRETGSYEQYF.

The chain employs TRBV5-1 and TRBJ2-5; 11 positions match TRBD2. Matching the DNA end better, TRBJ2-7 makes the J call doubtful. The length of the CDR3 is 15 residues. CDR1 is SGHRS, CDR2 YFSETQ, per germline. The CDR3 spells CASSLTSGSSYEQYF. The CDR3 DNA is TGCGCCAGCAGCCTAACTAGCGGGAGCTCCTACGAGCAGTACTTC.

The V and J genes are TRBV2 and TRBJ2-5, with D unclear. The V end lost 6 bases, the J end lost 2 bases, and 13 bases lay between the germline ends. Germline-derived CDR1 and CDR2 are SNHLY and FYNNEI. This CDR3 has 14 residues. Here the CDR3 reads CASSSYSIQETQYF. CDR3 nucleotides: TGTGCCAGCAGCAGTTATAGCATACAAGAGACCCAGTACTTC.

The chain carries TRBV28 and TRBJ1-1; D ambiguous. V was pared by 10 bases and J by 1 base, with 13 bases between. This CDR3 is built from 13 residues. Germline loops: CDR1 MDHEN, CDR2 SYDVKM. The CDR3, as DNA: TGTGCCACCACGAATACACCGAACACTGAAGCTTTCTTT. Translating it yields CATTNTPNTEAFF.

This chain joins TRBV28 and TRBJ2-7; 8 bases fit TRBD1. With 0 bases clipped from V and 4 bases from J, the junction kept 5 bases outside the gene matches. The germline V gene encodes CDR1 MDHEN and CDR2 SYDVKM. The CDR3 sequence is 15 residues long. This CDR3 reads CASSLWSGGKYEQYF. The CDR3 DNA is TGTGCCAGCAGTTTATGGTCAGGGGGCAAGTACGAGCAGTACTTC. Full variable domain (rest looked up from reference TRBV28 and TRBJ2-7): DVKVTQSSRYLVKRTGEKVFLECVQDMDHENMFWYRQDPGLGLRLIYFSYDVKMKEKGDIPEGYSVSREKKERFSLILESASTNQTSMYLCASSLWSGGKYEQYFGPGTRLTVT.

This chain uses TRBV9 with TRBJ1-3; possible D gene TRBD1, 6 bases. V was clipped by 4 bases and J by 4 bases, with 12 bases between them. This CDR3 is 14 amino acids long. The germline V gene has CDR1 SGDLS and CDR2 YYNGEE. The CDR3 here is CASSPQGIGNTIYF. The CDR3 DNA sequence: TGTGCCAGCAGCCCGCAGGGGATCGGAAACACCATATATTTT.

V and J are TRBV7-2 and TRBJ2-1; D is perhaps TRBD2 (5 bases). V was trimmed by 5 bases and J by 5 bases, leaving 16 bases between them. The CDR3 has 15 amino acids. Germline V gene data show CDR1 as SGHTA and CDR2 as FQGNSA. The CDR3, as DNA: TGTGCCAGCAGCCGTGATATAGCCGGGAACAATGAGCAGTTCTTC. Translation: CASSRDIAGNNEQFF.

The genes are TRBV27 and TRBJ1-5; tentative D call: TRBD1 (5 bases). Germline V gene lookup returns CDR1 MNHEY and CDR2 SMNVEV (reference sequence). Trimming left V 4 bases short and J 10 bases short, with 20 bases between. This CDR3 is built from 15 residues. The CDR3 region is CASSSEGRLTGPQHF. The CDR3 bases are TGTGCCAGCAGTTCTGAAGGACGCTTAACAGGCCCCCAGCATTTT.

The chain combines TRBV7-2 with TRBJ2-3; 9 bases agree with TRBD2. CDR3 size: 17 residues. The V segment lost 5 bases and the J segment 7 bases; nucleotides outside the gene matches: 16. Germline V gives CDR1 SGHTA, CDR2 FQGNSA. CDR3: CASSPLMTSGFMNTQYF. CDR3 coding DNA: TGTGCCAGCAGCCCCCTAATGACTAGCGGATTCATGAATACGCAGTATTTT.

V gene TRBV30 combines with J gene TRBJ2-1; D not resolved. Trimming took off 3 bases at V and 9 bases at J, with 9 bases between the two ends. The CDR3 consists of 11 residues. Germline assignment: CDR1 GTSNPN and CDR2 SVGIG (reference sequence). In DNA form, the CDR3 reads TGTGCCTGGAGCCTCGGCGGTGAGCAGTTCTTC. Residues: CAWSLGGEQFF.

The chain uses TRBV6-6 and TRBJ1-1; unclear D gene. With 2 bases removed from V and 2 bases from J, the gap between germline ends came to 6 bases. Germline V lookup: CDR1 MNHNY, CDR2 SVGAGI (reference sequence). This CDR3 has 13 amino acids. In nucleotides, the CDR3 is TGTGCCAGCAGTTACGAGGGAAACACTGAAGCTTTCTTT. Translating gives CASSYEGNTEAFF.

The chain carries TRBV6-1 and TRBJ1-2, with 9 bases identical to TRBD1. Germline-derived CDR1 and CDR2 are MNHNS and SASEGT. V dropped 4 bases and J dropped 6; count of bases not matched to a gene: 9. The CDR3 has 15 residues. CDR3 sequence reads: CASSAGQGTSHGYTF. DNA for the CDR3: TGTGCCAGCAGTGCTGGACAGGGGACGTCACATGGCTACACCTTC.

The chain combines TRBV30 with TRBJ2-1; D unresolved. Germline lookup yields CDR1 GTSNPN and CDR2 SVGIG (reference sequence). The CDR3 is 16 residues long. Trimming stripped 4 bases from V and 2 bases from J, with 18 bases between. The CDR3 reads CAWTRLTSHTYNEQFF. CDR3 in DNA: TGTGCCTGGACCAGGCTCACGTCTCATACCTACAATGAGCAGTTCTTC.

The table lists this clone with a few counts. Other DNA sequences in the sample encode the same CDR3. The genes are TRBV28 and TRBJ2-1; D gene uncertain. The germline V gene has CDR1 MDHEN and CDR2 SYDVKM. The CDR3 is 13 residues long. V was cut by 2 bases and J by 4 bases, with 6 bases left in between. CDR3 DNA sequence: TGTGCCAGCAGTTTAACTCGATACAATGAGCAGTTCTTC. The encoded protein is CASSLTRYNEQFF.

The CDR3 DNA reads as TGTGCCATCAGTGATAGCCACTTTAGCAATCAGCCCCAGCATTTT. Protein product: CAISDSHFSNQPQHF. The gene calls are TRBV10-3 and TRBJ1-5, with D hard to call. This CDR3 spans 15 amino acids. Germline V gives CDR1 ENHRY, CDR2 SYGVKD. V lost 3 bases and J lost 0, with 9 bases in between.

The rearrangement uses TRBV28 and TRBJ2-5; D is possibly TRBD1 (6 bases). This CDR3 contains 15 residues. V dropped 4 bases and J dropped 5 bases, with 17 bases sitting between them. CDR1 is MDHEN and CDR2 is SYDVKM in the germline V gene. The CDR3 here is CASSYQQGFWETQYF. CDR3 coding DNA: TGTGCCAGCAGTTATCAACAGGGTTTCTGGGAGACCCAGTACTTC.

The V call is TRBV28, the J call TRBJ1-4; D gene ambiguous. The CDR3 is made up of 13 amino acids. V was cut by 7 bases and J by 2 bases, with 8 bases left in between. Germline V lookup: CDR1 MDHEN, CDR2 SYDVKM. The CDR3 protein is CASNEGTNEKLFF. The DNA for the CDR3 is TGTGCCAGCAATGAGGGTACTAATGAAAAACTGTTTTTT.

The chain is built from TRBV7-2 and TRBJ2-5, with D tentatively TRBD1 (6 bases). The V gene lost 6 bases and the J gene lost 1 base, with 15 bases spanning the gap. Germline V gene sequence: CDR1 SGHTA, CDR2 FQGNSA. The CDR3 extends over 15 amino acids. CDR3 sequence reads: CASSRGRQVQETQYF. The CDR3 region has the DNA TGTGCCAGCAGTCGCGGCCGACAGGTCCAAGAGACCCAGTACTTC.

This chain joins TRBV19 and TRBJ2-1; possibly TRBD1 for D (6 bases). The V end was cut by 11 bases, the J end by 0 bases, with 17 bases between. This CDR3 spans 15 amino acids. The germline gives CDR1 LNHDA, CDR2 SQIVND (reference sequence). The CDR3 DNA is TGTGCCGCCCAACACAGGGTACCCTCCTACAATGAGCAGTTCTTC. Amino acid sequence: CAAQHRVPSYNEQFF.

The CDR3 loop is CAADRAINQPQHF. The DNA of the CDR3 is TGTGCCGCAGACAGGGCTATTAATCAGCCCCAGCATTTT. The chain employs TRBV28 and TRBJ1-5; 7 bases align to TRBD1. The CDR3 has 13 amino acids. Per germline, CDR1 MDHEN and CDR2 SYDVKM. The ends lost 11 bases at V and 4 bases at J; junction bases unmatched: 8.

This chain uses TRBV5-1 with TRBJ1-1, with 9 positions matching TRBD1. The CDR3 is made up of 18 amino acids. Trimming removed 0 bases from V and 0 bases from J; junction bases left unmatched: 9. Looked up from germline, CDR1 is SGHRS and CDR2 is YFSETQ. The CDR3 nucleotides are TGCGCCAGCAGCTTGGCCCAACAGGGGGCTACGGTGAACACTGAAGCTTTCTTT. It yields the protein CASSLAQQGATVNTEAFF.

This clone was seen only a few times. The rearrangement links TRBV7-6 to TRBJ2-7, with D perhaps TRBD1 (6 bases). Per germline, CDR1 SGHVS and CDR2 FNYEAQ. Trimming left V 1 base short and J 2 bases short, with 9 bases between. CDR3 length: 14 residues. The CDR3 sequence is CASSLEQGPYEQYF. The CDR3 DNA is TGTGCCAGCAGCTTAGAACAGGGACCCTACGAGCAGTACTTC.

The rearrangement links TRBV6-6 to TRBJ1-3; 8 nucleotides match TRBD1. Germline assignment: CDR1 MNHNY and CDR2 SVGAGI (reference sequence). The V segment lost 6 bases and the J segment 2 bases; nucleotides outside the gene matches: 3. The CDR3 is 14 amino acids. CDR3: CASRAGGPGNTIYF. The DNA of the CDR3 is TGTGCCAGCAGGGCAGGGGGCCCTGGAAACACCATATATTTT.

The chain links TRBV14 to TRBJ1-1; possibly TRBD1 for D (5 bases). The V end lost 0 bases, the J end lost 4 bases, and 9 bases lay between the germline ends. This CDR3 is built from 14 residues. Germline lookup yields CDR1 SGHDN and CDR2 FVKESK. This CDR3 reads CASSQDLQGTEAFF. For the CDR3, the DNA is TGTGCCAGCAGCCAAGATCTTCAGGGCACTGAAGCTTTCTTT. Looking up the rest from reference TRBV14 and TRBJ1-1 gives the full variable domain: EAGVTQFPSHSVIEKGQTVTLRCDPISGHDNLYWYRRVMGKEIKFLLHFVKESKQDESGMPNNRFLAERTGGTYSTLKVQPAELEDSGVYFCASSQDLQGTEAFFGQGTRLTVV.

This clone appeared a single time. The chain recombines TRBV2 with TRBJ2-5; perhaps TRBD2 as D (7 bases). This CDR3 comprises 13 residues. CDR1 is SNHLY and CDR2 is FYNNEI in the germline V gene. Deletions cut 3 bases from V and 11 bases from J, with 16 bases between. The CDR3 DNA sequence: TGTGCCAGCAGTGATATAGGGGGAGGGCGGCAGTACTTC. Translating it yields CASSDIGGGRQYF.

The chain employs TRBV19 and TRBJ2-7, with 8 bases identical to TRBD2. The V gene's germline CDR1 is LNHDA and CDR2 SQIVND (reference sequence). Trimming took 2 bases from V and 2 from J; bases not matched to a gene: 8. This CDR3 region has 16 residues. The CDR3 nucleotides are TGTGCCAGTAGTATACGGCGTAGCGGGATGGCCTACGAGCAGTACTTC. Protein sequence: CASSIRRSGMAYEQYF.

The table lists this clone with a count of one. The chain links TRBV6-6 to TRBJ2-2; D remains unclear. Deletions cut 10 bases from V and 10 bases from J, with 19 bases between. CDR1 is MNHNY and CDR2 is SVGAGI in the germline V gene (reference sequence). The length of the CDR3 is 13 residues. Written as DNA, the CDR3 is TGTGCCATTAATGTCGGTACTAAAGAGGAGCTGTTTTTT. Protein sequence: CAINVGTKEELFF.

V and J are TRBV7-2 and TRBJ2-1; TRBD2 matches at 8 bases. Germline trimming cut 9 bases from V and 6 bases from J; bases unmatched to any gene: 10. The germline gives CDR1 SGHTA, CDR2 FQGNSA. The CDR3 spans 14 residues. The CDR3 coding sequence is TGTGCCAGTACAATCAGGACTAGCTTCAATGAGCAGTTCTTC. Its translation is CASTIRTSFNEQFF.